This record covers a single T cell receptor (beta chain). This clonotype came up a few times. Its antigen is currently not known. No qualities accompany the bases; no much larger clone lies one base away. The CDR3 measures 13 amino acids from cysteine to phenylalanine. Here the CDR3 DNA is all that survives: 39 bases in frame from base 1. CDR1 and CDR2 are read off the germline V gene as MGHRA and YSYEKL. V loses 8 bases at its end and J loses 8 bases; junction bases beyond the gene matches: 3. PBMCs were isolated by Ficoll-Paque density gradient centrifugation. The data stem from a study of T-cell memory formation after mild COVID-19 listed by TCRdb under 2021. As for the study more broadly: TCR sequence clusters from the two donors were largely donor specific. T-cell clones expanding and contracting after mild COVID-19 in a couple of donors were tracked by longitudinal TCRalpha and TCRbeta repertoire sequencing. The cohort comprised two young, previously healthy adult volunteers, one female and one male. Results and caveats for the whole study, not just this receptor: The second-wave clones that peaked on day 37 were not confirmed to be SARS-CoV-2 specific. Only a couple of mild cases were covered by the study, and larger cohorts that include severe cases with pre-infection samples were considered necessary. The detection of some responding clones in pre-infection memory suggests that pre-existing cross-reactive memory T cells joined the SARS-CoV-2 response. From day 15 to 85, contracting clones showed balanced CD4/CD8 phenotypes, whereas a second wave of clones that expanded from day 15 to 37 leaned towards CD4+. Contracting CD4+ clones were located mainly in the CM and EM memory subsets, whereas CD8+ clones were found to be enriched in EMRA.

Sequencing was carried out with an Illumina NovaSeq 6000. cDNA libraries for TCRalpha and TCRbeta were prepared by 5'RACE using constant-segment primers, with sample barcodes and unique molecular identifiers added. RNA was extracted from every sample with Trizol reagent. Library amplification was performed in two PCR steps, and a second sample barcode and Illumina TruSeq adapters were introduced in the second step. The libraries were sequenced on an Illumina NovaSeq using 2 x 150 bp paired-end reads. The authors' pipeline ran thus. The reads were demultiplexed and collapsed into UMI-guided consensus sequences using migec v1.2.7. Using mixcr v2.1.11, UMI consensuses were aligned to TRA and TRB V and J templates and then assembled into clonotypes. Expanded or contracted clonotypes were those called significant by both edgeR and NoisET, with noise models trained on biological replicates. For edgeR calls, the thresholds were a false discovery rate-adjusted p below 0.01 and a log2 fold-change of 1. PCA with hierarchical clustering of max-normalized trajectories of the 1000 most abundant clonotypes was used as exploratory dynamics analysis. The CD4 or CD8 phenotype of responding clones was assigned using the separately sequenced CD4+ and CD8+ repertoires. TCRdb's own reprocessing of the public reads used fastp at Q25 and MiXCR and kept productive beta chains. Each CDR3 protein gets just one entry, which takes the most common genes and DNA from the rows behind it. TCRdb, rather than the study authors, made the V and J calls. The sample table lists fewer than 650,000 distinct CDR3 sequences, roughly 20% of them with a count of one. Around 7.7% of the sample rests with the top ten.

Sequenced: PBMCs or a T cell subset sorted from them (not recorded which). This clonotype originated in an adult woman who had mild COVID-19 (a few samples of this study predate the infection). The sample titles of this study are shuffled in the database, so cell type and time point are left out; the donor was told from shared clones. The chain is encoded by TRBV4-1 joined to TRBJ1-6, with TRBD1 matching 10 junction bases. The CDR3 region has the sequence CASRQGADSPLHF. The DNA is TGCGCCAGCCGACAGGGGGCGGATTCACCCCTCCACTTT.